This TCR beta chain was captured in a study of blood T cell repertoires in COVID-19. Data came from immunoSEQ multiplex PCR; TCRdb stores just in-frame clones and leaves some out. This sample carries 250,000 to 300,000 clones, approximately 91% of them seen once, and the ten largest clones take approximately 1.2%. The V end was cut by 4 bases, the J end by 7 bases, with 13 bases between. Germline V lookup: CDR1 LNHDA, CDR2 SQIVND (reference sequence). The CDR3 totals 14 residues. The specimen was PBMCs or T cells enriched from blood (not recorded which). This sequence joins TRBV19 and TRBJ1-4; no reliable D call. The receptor comes from a human donor in a cohort exposed to, infected with or recovered from COVID-19 (not recorded which). The donor label of this sample is uncertain. The CDR3 coding sequence is TGTGCCAGTAGTAAACTAGCGTCAAGTGAAAAACTGTTTTTT. Amino acids: CASSKLASSEKLFF. The entire variable domain, with the rest obtained from reference TRBV19 and TRBJ1-4, is as follows: DGGITQSPKYLFRKEGQNVTLSCEQNLNHDAMYWYRQDPGQGLRLIYYSQIVNDFQKGDIAEGYSVSREKKESFPLTVTSAQKNPTAFYLCASSKLASSEKLFFGSGTQLSVL.